Listed here are 26 T cell receptor beta chains from one sample, sequenced in a study of blood T cell repertoires in COVID-19. Assay: immunoSEQ multiplex PCR; the TCRdb copy retains only in-frame clones and omits some. In the table there are some 80,000 clones, about 88% of which are singletons. Sequences were obtained from peripheral blood. The receptors derive from a human donor in a cohort sampled during active COVID-19.

The gene calls are TRBV9 and TRBJ2-2, with 9 bases that match TRBD2. CDR1 SGDLS and CDR2 YYNGEE come from the germline V gene. The CDR3 has 19 amino acids. Trimming removed 3 bases from V and 1 base from J; junction bases left unmatched: 13. This CDR3 is CASSDYPQSGGLNTGELFF. The CDR3 DNA reads TGTGCCAGCAGCGATTACCCCCAGAGCGGGGGGCTGAACACCGGGGAGCTGTTTTTT.

V is TRBV27 and J is TRBJ2-5, with 10 bases aligning to TRBD2. The CDR3 length is 15 residues. Germline loops: CDR1 MNHEY, CDR2 SMNVEV (reference sequence). V lost 2 bases, J lost 2 bases, and 2 bases stayed unmatched. In DNA, the CDR3 is TGTGCCAGCAGTTTAGGACTAGCGGCACAAGAGACCCAGTACTTC. Translation gives CASSLGLAAQETQYF.

V is TRBV5-4 and J is TRBJ1-1; 11 bases fit TRBD1. The CDR3 loop spans 16 amino acids. The V and J ends lost 4 bases and 4 bases, in that order; junction bases with no gene match: 9. The V gene's germline CDR1 is SGHNT and CDR2 YYREEE (reference sequence). The CDR3 nucleotides are TGTGCCAGCAGCCCCGGGGACAGGGGGGCGGGCACTGAAGCTTTCTTT. Amino acids: CASSPGDRGAGTEAFF.

This clone has just a few counts. The rearrangement uses TRBV7-9 and TRBJ1-4, with D tentatively TRBD1 (5 bases). The V end was cut by 5 bases, the J end by 7 bases, with 14 bases between. Germline values: CDR1 SEHNR, CDR2 FQNEAQ (reference sequence). This CDR3 spans 14 amino acids. The CDR3 region is CASSTFAGGEKLFF. CDR3 in DNA: TGTGCCAGCAGCACTTTCGCCGGGGGTGAAAAACTGTTTTTT.

The rearrangement links TRBV18 to TRBJ1-5; TRBD1 aligns across 7 bases. The CDR3 spans 15 residues. Germline CDR1 and CDR2: KGHSH and LQKENI. The trim removed 5 bases at V and 4 bases at J, leaving 8 bases unmatched. The DNA of the CDR3 is TGTGCCAGCTCAGCTTTTGGACAGGATAATCAGCCCCAGCATTTT. It specifies CASSAFGQDNQPQHF.

The chain employs TRBV5-1 and TRBJ1-1; TRBD1 is a possible D gene (5 bases). V lost 0 bases and J lost 7, with 7 bases in between. CDR1 and CDR2 from the germline V gene are SGHRS and YFSETQ. This CDR3 comprises 12 residues. CDR3 DNA: TGCGCCAGCAGCTTGGGACAGAGTGAAGCTTTCTTT. Amino acids: CASSLGQSEAFF.

The rearrangement links TRBV14 to TRBJ2-2; the match to TRBD2 covers 7 bases. This CDR3 comprises 15 residues. V shed 5 bases and J 6 bases; nucleotides not matched to a gene: 9. CDR1 SGHDN and CDR2 FVKESK come from the germline V gene. This CDR3 reads CASSGKARGAGELFF. The CDR3 nucleotides are TGTGCCAGCAGCGGGAAAGCTCGGGGGGCCGGGGAGCTGTTTTTT.

This clone was counted once. The chain is built from TRBV6-2 or TRBV6-3 and TRBJ2-7; weak D call: TRBD1 (6 bases). From germline, CDR1 is MNHEY and CDR2 SVGEGT. The CDR3 totals 14 residues. Trimming took 2 bases from V and 2 from J, leaving 10 bases between them. CDR3 sequence: CASSYGQGTYEQYF. The CDR3 region has the DNA TGTGCCAGCAGTTACGGGCAGGGGACCTACGAGCAGTACTTC.

V and J are TRBV23-1 and TRBJ1-5, with D possibly TRBD1 on 5 matching bases. TRBV23-1 is marked as an open reading frame, function uncertain. There are 16 residues in the CDR3. V was clipped by 0 bases and J by 0 bases, with 9 bases between them. The CDR3 region has the DNA TGCGCCAGCAGTCAATCGACAGTGAATAGCAATCAGCCCCAGCATTTT. Its translation is CASSQSTVNSNQPQHF.

The rearrangement links TRBV25-1 to TRBJ2-1; 11 bases agree with TRBD2. The CDR3 is 14 amino acids. Germline lookup yields CDR1 MGHDK and CDR2 SYGVNS. Trimming at V came to 6 bases and at J to 9 bases, leaving 7 bases not matched to a gene. CDR3 nucleotide sequence: TGTGCCAGCAGGGGTACTAGCGGGAGTATTGAGCAGTTCTTC. It translates to CASRGTSGSIEQFF.

V and J are TRBV4-3 and TRBJ2-5; 11 positions agree with TRBD1. Germline CDR1 reads LGHNA; CDR2 reads YSLEER. CDR3 length: 15 residues. J lost 4 bases, V lost 4 bases, and 5 bases had no gene match. The CDR3 coding sequence is TGCGCCAGCAGCCGTGGGACAGGGGGAAGAGAGACCCAGTACTTC. It is translated as CASSRGTGGRETQYF.

This rearrangement joins TRBV5-5 to TRBJ2-5; 8 bases are a match to TRBD1. The V and J ends lost 5 bases and 1 base, in that order; junction bases with no gene match: 7. The CDR3 totals 15 residues. The germline V gene has CDR1 SGHKS and CDR2 YYEKEE (reference sequence). The CDR3 loop is CASSKDRALQETQYF. Here the CDR3 DNA reads TGTGCCAGCAGTAAGGACAGGGCCCTCCAAGAGACCCAGTACTTC.

The rearrangement uses TRBV4-3 and TRBJ1-2, with TRBD1 matching over 7 bases. The CDR3 loop spans 15 amino acids. Germline trimming cut 1 base from V and 4 bases from J; bases unmatched to any gene: 6. Germline V gene sequence: CDR1 LGHNA, CDR2 YSLEER. This CDR3 reads CASSQALTGFYGYTF. The CDR3 DNA is TGCGCCAGCAGCCAAGCCTTGACAGGGTTCTATGGCTACACCTTC.

DNA of the CDR3: TGTGCCAGCAGCCTGTACGGACAGGGGAGCACAGATACGCAGTATTTT. This codes for CASSLYGQGSTDTQYF. The chain carries TRBV6-2 or TRBV6-3 and TRBJ2-3; TRBD1 aligns across 9 bases. The CDR3 covers 16 residues. The V segment lost 6 bases and the J segment 0 bases; nucleotides outside the gene matches: 7. Germline CDR1 and CDR2: MNHEY and SVGEGT.

The chain couples TRBV27 to TRBJ2-1, with 7 positions matching TRBD2. CDR1 and CDR2 (germline): MNHEY, SMNVEV (reference sequence). This CDR3 contains 16 residues. Trimming at V came to 4 bases and at J to 1 base, leaving 7 bases not matched to a gene. The CDR3 loop reads CASSSPSSGSYNEQFF. The DNA for the CDR3 is TGTGCCAGCAGTTCCCCCTCTAGCGGTTCCTACAATGAGCAGTTCTTC.

The CDR3 nucleotides read TGTGCCAGCTCACCAGCGGGCGGACGCAATGAAAAACTGTTTTTT. Its protein product is CASSPAGGRNEKLFF. V and J are TRBV18 and TRBJ1-4; unclear D gene. The germline V gene has CDR1 KGHSH and CDR2 LQKENI. The CDR3 totals 15 residues. V was pared by 2 bases and J by 5 bases, with 12 bases between.

The chain uses TRBV19 and TRBJ1-5; D is undetermined. Germline CDR1 reads LNHDA; CDR2 reads SQIVND (reference sequence). V dropped 7 bases and J dropped 5 bases, with 18 bases sitting between them. This CDR3 is built from 15 residues. DNA for the CDR3: TGTGCCAGTACCGACCCCGGGAAACTGTATCAGCCCCAGCATTTT. It yields the protein CASTDPGKLYQPQHF.

The CDR3: CASSLRQGNQPQHF. CDR3 coding DNA: TGTGCCAGCAGCCTAAGGCAGGGCAATCAGCCCCAGCATTTT. The chain joins TRBV7-2 to TRBJ1-5; D is ambiguous. Germline V gives CDR1 SGHTA, CDR2 FQGNSA. Trimming pared 5 bases from V and 2 bases from J, leaving 10 bases between. CDR3 length equals 14 residues.

This clone came up a few times. J is TRBJ1-2 and V is TRBV5-4; 7 bases fit TRBD1. V was clipped by 2 bases and J by 1 base; unmatched bases: 8. The length of the CDR3 is 16 residues. Germline V gene lookup returns CDR1 SGHNT and CDR2 YYREEE (reference sequence). CDR3 sequence reads: CASSFELTGINYGYTF. The CDR3 DNA reads as TGTGCCAGCAGCTTTGAACTGACAGGGATTAACTATGGCTACACCTTC.

This chain links TRBV24-1 with TRBJ1-2; 7 bases line up with TRBD1. Germline-derived CDR1 and CDR2 are KGHDR and SFDVKD. The CDR3 has 14 residues. With 3 bases clipped from V and 3 bases from J, the junction kept 3 bases outside the gene matches. The CDR3 sequence: CATSDAGTDYGYTF. The CDR3 coding sequence is TGTGCCACCAGTGATGCTGGGACAGACTATGGCTACACCTTC.

V is TRBV27 and J is TRBJ1-1; D is uncertain. The CDR3 is 13 residues long. Trimming left V 5 bases short and J 1 base short, with 8 bases between. CDR1 and CDR2 from the germline V gene are MNHEY and SMNVEV (reference sequence). In DNA form, the CDR3 reads TGTGCCAGCAGTCGTGGTAGGAACACTGAAGCTTTCTTT. Residues: CASSRGRNTEAFF.

The V and J genes are TRBV28 and TRBJ1-4; the match to TRBD1 covers 8 bases. The CDR3 spans 14 residues. V lost 6 bases, J lost 8 bases, and 8 bases stayed unmatched. Germline loops: CDR1 MDHEN, CDR2 SYDVKM. CDR3 sequence reads: CASSLGTGYEKLFF. Written as DNA, the CDR3 is TGTGCCAGCAGCCTTGGGACAGGATACGAAAAACTGTTTTTT.

The sample holds one count of this clone. The rearrangement joins TRBV5-1 to TRBJ2-1, with 9 bases aligning to TRBD1. Germline V gene lookup returns CDR1 SGHRS and CDR2 YFSETQ. Losses at the gene ends were 0 bases for V and 8 bases for J; bases not matched to a gene: 12. This CDR3 has 17 amino acids. This CDR3 is CASSLVYRGQGRDEQFF. The CDR3 DNA follows: TGCGCCAGCAGCTTGGTTTACCGCGGACAGGGGCGGGATGAGCAGTTCTTC.

The rearrangement links TRBV15 to TRBJ1-3, with D uncertain. The CDR3 contains 12 residues. The ends were cut back, 0 bases at V and 7 bases at J, with 4 bases in the middle. Germline-derived CDR1 and CDR2 are LNHNV and YYDKDF (reference sequence). As DNA, the CDR3 is TGTGCCACCAGCAGAGATCGTAACACCATATATTTT. Its translation: CATSRDRNTIYF.

This clone has only one observation. This chain uses TRBV7-2 with TRBJ1-4; possibly TRBD1 for D (6 bases). Germline loops: CDR1 SGHTA, CDR2 FQGNSA. This CDR3 has 15 amino acids. V was trimmed by 2 bases and J by 7 bases, leaving 14 bases between them. In nucleotides, the CDR3 is TGTGCCAGCAGCTTATTCACAGGGAATAGTGAAAAACTGTTTTTT. This codes for CASSLFTGNSEKLFF. Full variable domain (outside the CDR3, taken from reference TRBV7-2 and TRBJ1-4): GAGVSQSPSNKVTEKGKDVELRCDPISGHTALYWYRQSLGQGLEFLIYFQGNSAPDKSGLPSDRFSAERTGGSVSTLTIQRTQQEDSAVYLCASSLFTGNSEKLFFGSGTQLSVL.

The chain combines TRBV5-6 with TRBJ2-7; 9 nucleotides match TRBD1. Trimming took 4 bases from V and 9 from J; bases not matched to a gene: 8. Germline V CDR1 and CDR2: SGHDT, YYEEEE. This CDR3 contains 13 residues. The CDR3: CASSHRQGEVQYF. In DNA form, the CDR3 reads TGTGCCAGCAGCCACAGACAGGGGGAGGTGCAGTACTTC.